This T cell receptor beta chain was obtained from a study of CD8+ T cells in alopecia areata. Whole-study context: Those patients who were treated received oral tofacitinib, which was given at 5 to 10 mg twice daily for moderate-to-severe alopecia areata.

As to this clone: Its antigen is undetermined.

Treatment described: oral pan-JAK inhibitor, 5-10 mg twice daily. Collected material from alopecia areata patients comprised lesional scalp punch biopsies and peripheral blood. Findings of the study overall: When scalp samples are sequenced, resident alphabeta T cells of normal skin are also captured.

This CDR3 contains 13 residues. Germline values: CDR1 LNHNV, CDR2 YYDKDF (reference sequence). Trimming removed 9 bases from V and 5 bases from J, with 13 bases in between. Extracted RNA was reverse transcribed into cDNA, the sequencing template. Data came from immunoSEQ multiplex PCR; TCRdb stores just in-frame clones and leaves some out. Of about 120,000 clones in the sample, around 53% are singletons; the top ten hold roughly 0.5%. The receptor's source is a human donor with alopecia areata. This material consisted of CD4+ T cells sorted from blood, taken at week 4, from a patient treated with tofacitinib. The V gene is TRBV15, the J gene TRBJ2-2; possibly TRBD1 for D (6 bases). CDR3 sequence (DNA): TGTGCCACTAAGAGTCAGGGGACCGGGGAGCTGTTTTTT. This codes for CATKSQGTGELFF.